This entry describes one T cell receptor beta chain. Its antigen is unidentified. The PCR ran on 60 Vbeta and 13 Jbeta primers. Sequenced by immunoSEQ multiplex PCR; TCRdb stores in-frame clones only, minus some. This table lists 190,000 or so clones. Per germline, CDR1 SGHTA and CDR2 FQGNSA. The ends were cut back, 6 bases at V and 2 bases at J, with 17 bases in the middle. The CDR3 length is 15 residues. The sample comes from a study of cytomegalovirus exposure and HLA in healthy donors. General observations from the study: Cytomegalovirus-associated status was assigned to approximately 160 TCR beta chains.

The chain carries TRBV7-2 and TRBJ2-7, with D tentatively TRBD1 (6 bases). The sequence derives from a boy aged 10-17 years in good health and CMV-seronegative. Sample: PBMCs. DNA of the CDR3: TGTGCCAGCAGTTTTAATCAGGGGTCTACCTACGAGCAGTACTTC. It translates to CASSFNQGSTYEQYF.